These T cell receptor beta chains were read from a single sample in a study of coeliac disease. Assay: immunoSEQ multiplex PCR; the TCRdb copy retains only in-frame clones and omits some. The data contain just over 7,000 clones, roughly 60% of them singletons. The specimen was lamina propria lymphocytes from the gut. The source is a woman aged 55-70 years with active celiac disease. Both conserved end residues are part of each CDR3. A D gene is named only where the DNA matches it firmly. Not every row has a clone size; where given, it reads once, few, many or a size class.

D gene | J gene | V gene | clone size | CDR3 DNA | CDR3 protein
TRBD2 | TRBJ2-7 | TRBV9 | once | TGTGCCAGCAGCGTAGCTACGGGGGGGGGTTACGAGCAGTACTTC | CASSVATGGGYEQYF
- | TRBJ1-3 | TRBV4-2 | - | TGTGCCAGCAGCCAAGACGTAGGGAGCGGAAACACCATATATTTT | CASSQDVGSGNTIYF
- | TRBJ2-2 | TRBV5-4 | - | TGTGCCAGCAGCTTTCTTCAGGGGAACACCGGGGAGCTGTTTTTT | CASSFLQGNTGELFF
- | TRBJ2-2 | TRBV6-6 | - | TGTGCCAGCACGGAGCAGGGGGAGCTGTTTTTT | CASTEQGELFF
- | TRBJ2-7 | TRBV9 | few | TGTGCCAGCAGCACTCGGGACACCGCCCACGAGCAGTACTTC | CASSTRDTAHEQYF
- | TRBJ2-3 | TRBV29-1 | - | TGCAGCGTTGTGTGGGGGGGCGATACGCAGTATTTT | CSVVWGGDTQYF
TRBD2 | TRBJ2-7 | TRBV5-1 | - | TGCGCCAGCAGCTTGAGTACTAGCGGGACGGGGCAGTACTTC | CASSLSTSGTGQYF
TRBD2 | TRBJ2-1 | TRBV18 | once | TGTGCCAGCTCACCAGAAGGACCGGGACTAGCGGAATACAATGAGCAGTTCTTC | CASSPEGPGLAEYNEQFF
- | TRBJ1-2 | TRBV7-2 | few | TGTGCCAGCAACGACAGGCTGAACTATGGCTACACCTTC | CASNDRLNYGYTF
- | TRBJ2-7 | TRBV6-6 | few | TGTGCCAGCAGTCCGACACAGGGCTACGAGCAGTACTTC | CASSPTQGYEQYF
TRBD1 | TRBJ1-3 | TRBV5-6 | few | TGTGCCAGCAGCCGGGGACAGGCAATCTCTGGAAACACCATATATTTT | CASSRGQAISGNTIYF
- | TRBJ2-3 | TRBV9 | once | TGTGCCAGCAGCGTACGGCCACGGGAAGATACGCAGTATTTT | CASSVRPREDTQYF
- | TRBJ2-3 | TRBV27 | - | TGTGCCAGCAGTTTAAGGGGCCGCGAGGGACAACGGATAAGAGATACGCAGTATTTT | CASSLRGREGQRIRDTQYF
- | TRBJ1-2 | TRBV7-3 | - | TGTGCCAGCAGCCTAGCACCTGGGAGTGGCTACACCTTC | CASSLAPGSGYTF
- | TRBJ1-1 | TRBV28 | once | TGTGCCAGCAACGACCCGAGGGTCACCTTCATCACTGAAGCTTTCTTT | CASNDPRVTFITEAFF
- | TRBJ2-2 | TRBV27 | - | TGTGCCAGCAAGCAACAGGGCCCCCTCACCGGGGAGCTGTTTTTT | CASKQQGPLTGELFF
TRBD1 | TRBJ2-3 | TRBV30 | - | TGTGCCTGGAACCCCGACAGGGGTAGCACAGATACGCAGTATTTT | CAWNPDRGSTDTQYF
TRBD2 | TRBJ2-3 | TRBV12-5 | - | TGTGCTAGTGGTTTGACCGGGACTAGGAGTACAGATACGCAGTATTTT | CASGLTGTRSTDTQYF
- | TRBJ1-5 | TRBV11-2 | few | TGTGCCAGCAGCTTAGAAGGTAGGGGTAGCAATCAGCCCCAGCATTTT | CASSLEGRGSNQPQHF
- | TRBJ1-2 | TRBV5-1 | - | TGCGCCAGCAGCTTGGCGGGAATAGGTGGCTACACCTTC | CASSLAGIGGYTF
TRBD2 | TRBJ2-1 | TRBV7-9 | - | TGTGCCAGCAGCTTAGGCTCCGCGGGGGGGATTGAGCAGTTCTTC | CASSLGSAGGIEQFF
- | TRBJ1-3 | TRBV27 | - | TGTGCCAGCAGTCTGGGCCTGGGAAACACCATATATTTT | CASSLGLGNTIYF
TRBD1 | TRBJ2-3 | TRBV7-2 | - | TGTGCCAGCAGCTTTCTCGGACAGGGATGGACAGATACGCAGTATTTT | CASSFLGQGWTDTQYF
- | TRBJ1-1 | TRBV14 | - | TGTGCCAGCAGCCCACGATTAGTTGAAGCTTTCTTT | CASSPRLVEAFF
TRBD2 | TRBJ2-5 | TRBV9 | - | TGTGCCAGCAGCGAGGGCACTAGCGGGAAAGAGACCCAGTACTTC | CASSEGTSGKETQYF
- | TRBJ2-1 | TRBV7-2 | few | TGTGCCAGCAGCTTTGCGGGTAACTCCTACAATGAGCAGTTCTTC | CASSFAGNSYNEQFF
- | TRBJ2-1 | TRBV2 | - | TGTGCCAGCAGCGTTGACAAAGGACAGATGTCCTCCTACAATGAGCAGTTCTTC | CASSVDKGQMSSYNEQFF
TRBD2 | TRBJ2-2 | TRBV4-1 | - | TGCGCCAGCAGCCAAGGGACTAGCGGGAGATCTGTATACGGGGAGCTGTTTTTT | CASSQGTSGRSVYGELFF
- | TRBJ2-7 | TRBV7-8 | few | TGTGCCAGCAGCAAAGAGTATTCCCCCTCCTACGAGCAGTACTTC | CASSKEYSPSYEQYF
- | TRBJ1-2 | TRBV18 | - | TGTGCCAGCTCACCTTTGGGCAGCATGCCGAATCATGGCTACACCTTC | CASSPLGSMPNHGYTF
TRBD1 | TRBJ1-1 | TRBV30 | once | TGTGCCTCCGGACAGGACTACACTGAAGCTTTCTTT | CASGQDYTEAFF
TRBD2 | TRBJ2-1 | TRBV28 | few | TGTGCCTCCCAGGGACTAGCGGGAGTTTACTCCTACAATGAGCAGTTCTTC | CASQGLAGVYSYNEQFF
TRBD2 | TRBJ2-7 | TRBV7-2 | - | TGTGCCAGCAGCTTAGGACCCGGGACTAGCGGAACCTACGAGCAGTACTTC | CASSLGPGTSGTYEQYF
- | TRBJ2-7 | TRBV29-1 | - | TGCAGCGTTGAACAGGGGCCATCCTACGAGCAGTACTTC | CSVEQGPSYEQYF
- | TRBJ2-6 | TRBV2 | - | TGTGCCAGCAGTAGTTACGCTTACCGAATACAAAGTCGGGCCAACGTCCTGACTTTC | CASSSYAYRIQSRANVLTF
TRBD2 | TRBJ2-5 | TRBV28 | - | TGTGCCAGCAGTGGTGGCCAGACTAGCGTACAAGAGACCCAGTACTTC | CASSGGQTSVQETQYF
TRBD2 | TRBJ2-5 | TRBV7-9 | - | TGTGCCAGCAGCTACAAATTAGCGGGCCAAGAGACCCAGTACTTC | CASSYKLAGQETQYF
TRBD1 | TRBJ1-1 | TRBV4-3 | - | TGCGCCAGCAGCCAACAAACAGGGGACACTGAAGCTTTCTTT | CASSQQTGDTEAFF
TRBD2 | TRBJ2-5 | TRBV28 | - | TGTGCCAGCAGGGCGAACTCGGGGGGGCGCCAGTACTTC | CASRANSGGRQYF
- | TRBJ1-5 | TRBV19 | few | TGTGCCAGTAGTATATCTACGGCGGCTCAGCCCCAGCATTTT | CASSISTAAQPQHF
- | TRBJ2-5 | TRBV7-9 | - | TGTGCCAGCGTCAAGGGGCCGCAAAGTCAAGAGACCCAGTACTTC | CASVKGPQSQETQYF
TRBD2 | TRBJ2-3 | TRBV6-5 | - | TGTGCCAGCAAACAGGCGGGGGGAAGCACAGATACGCAGTATTTT | CASKQAGGSTDTQYF
- | TRBJ1-1 | TRBV30 | - | TGTGCCTGGAGTCCCCGAACATACAGATTAATGAACACTGAAGCTTTCTTT | CAWSPRTYRLMNTEAFF
- | TRBJ1-3 | TRBV29-1 | - | TGCAGCGTTGAAGATATCGGAGGGCCCCCCGGAAACACCATATATTTT | CSVEDIGGPPGNTIYF
TRBD2 | TRBJ2-1 | TRBV10-3 | - | TGTGCCATCGCCTCGGGAGGGCCCTACAATGAGCAGTTCTTC | CAIASGGPYNEQFF